This paragraph reports one TCR beta chain. The entry originates in a study of shared clonotypes between healthy human individuals. Study-wide background: For every donor, three CD4 naive, three CD4 memory, two CD8 naive and one CD8 memory plates were used.

V was cut by 9 bases and J by 1 base, with 12 bases left in between. The CDR3 covers 14 residues. CDR1 is SNHLY, CDR2 FYNNEI, per germline. The data were produced by immunoSEQ multiplex PCR, yet TCRdb's version contains in-frame clones alone and is incomplete. The sample shows about 1 million clones, more than 65% of them seen only once. This TCR was recovered from a young man in good health. The sequenced sample was memory CD4+ T cells sorted from blood. Subset denoted: CD45RA-negative fraction. The gene calls are TRBV2 and TRBJ2-2; tentative D call: TRBD2 (5 bases). The CDR3 coding sequence is TGTGCCAGTGGAGGAAACGAGAACACCGGGGAGCTGTTTTTT. Protein: CASGGNENTGELFF.